This TCR beta chain was observed in a study of somatic mutations in cytotoxic T cells in rheumatoid arthritis. Study-level information: Certain V beta antibody-stained T-cell populations, V beta1+ cells sequenced for TCRB among them, were flow-sorted to nearly 100% purity.

CDR3 length: 15 amino acids. Trimming removed 0 bases from V and 6 bases from J, with 9 bases in between. Germline CDR1 MRHNA, CDR2 SNTAGT. Points from the study as a whole: Slight TRBV07 underrepresentation in rheumatoid arthritis patients went unadjusted for multiple comparisons.

In the case of this clone: Its antigen is unidentified.

Measured with immunoSEQ multiplex PCR; TCRdb has only the in-frame clones, and not every one. The sample records 15,000 to 20,000 clones, 75% to 90% being singletons. Sequenced input: CD8+ T cells sorted from blood. The TCR comes from an adult with rheumatoid arthritis. The genes are TRBV6-4 and TRBJ1-6, with D tentatively TRBD1 (5 bases). CDR3 coding DNA: TGTGCCAGCAGTGACTCCCAGGGAGGTAATTCACCCCTCCACTTT. Its translation: CASSDSQGGNSPLHF.